A selection of T cell receptor beta chains follows, all from one sample in a study of molecular identifiers for immune sequencing clone quantification. TCRdb re-called the PCR reads with MiXCR, one entry per CDR3 protein. The sample lists just under 65,000 distinct CDR3 sequences, about 19% occurring once. Sequencing was done on a sample of naive CD8+ T cells from blood, with Jurkat cell RNA spiked in. All receptors come from a human donor in good health. Some libraries in this study had Jurkat cell RNA spiked in. The CDR3 runs from the conserved cysteine through the conserved F or W. Fields, in order: clone size, J gene, CDR3 length, D gene, V gene, CDR3 DNA, CDR3 protein. D genes are given only for firm matches. Where a row states a size, it is once, few, many or the class of an expanded clone; other rows omit it.

size: many; J: TRBJ2-7; length: 14; D: TRBD1; V: TRBV27; DNA: TGTGCCAGCATCCGACCGGGACAGTATTACGAGCAGTACTTC; CDR3: CASIRPGQYYEQYF
size: many; J: TRBJ2-2; length: 16; D: TRBD1; V: TRBV23-1; DNA: TGCGCCAGCAGTCAATATGGACAGGGCGGGTTCGGGGAGCTGTTTTTT; CDR3: CASSQYGQGGFGELFF
size: many; J: TRBJ1-2; length: 14; D: TRBD1; V: TRBV2; DNA: TGTGCCAGCAGTGAATGGACAGGGGACTATGGCTACACCTTC; CDR3: CASSEWTGDYGYTF
size: -; J: TRBJ2-3; length: 12; D: -; V: TRBV12-3/TRBV12-4; DNA: TGTGCCAGCAGTTTAGCTCCCACGGAGCAGTATTTT; CDR3: CASSLAPTEQYF
size: many; J: TRBJ1-1; length: 15; D: TRBD1; V: TRBV11-2; DNA: TGTGCCAGCAGCTTAGGGACAGGGGGCCTGACTGAAGCTTTCTTT; CDR3: CASSLGTGGLTEAFF
size: many; J: TRBJ2-1; length: 15; D: -; V: TRBV11-3; DNA: TGTGCCAGCAGCACACGCCCACCTACAGGGAATGAGCAGTTCTTC; CDR3: CASSTRPPTGNEQFF
size: few; J: TRBJ2-1; length: 23; D: TRBD1; V: TRBV7-9; DNA: TGTGCCAGCAGCTTCCCCCGGGACAGGACAACCACCGGCACCCCCAACTCCTACAATGAGCAGTTCTTC; CDR3: CASSFPRDRTTTGTPNSYNEQFF
size: many; J: TRBJ1-2; length: 12; D: TRBD1; V: TRBV28; DNA: TGTGCCATCCGGGACAGCAACTATGGCTACACCTTC; CDR3: CAIRDSNYGYTF
size: few; J: TRBJ2-7; length: 14; D: TRBD2; V: TRBV4-2; DNA: TGTGCCAGCAGTCCCGGACTAGGAGCTTACGAGCAGTACTTC; CDR3: CASSPGLGAYEQYF
size: -; J: TRBJ1-4; length: 15; D: -; V: TRBV2; DNA: TGTGCCAGCAGTGGGGCGGCAACAACTAATGAAAAACTGTTTTTT; CDR3: CASSGAATTNEKLFF
size: many; J: TRBJ2-5; length: 14; D: -; V: TRBV12-3/TRBV12-4; DNA: TGTGCCAGCAGTCTCAGACCCGTGGCAGAGACCCAGTACTTC; CDR3: CASSLRPVAETQYF